The rows below give T cell receptor beta chains drawn from one sample of a study of blood T cell repertoires in COVID-19. Produced via immunoSEQ multiplex PCR; TCRdb's table is partial and in-frame only. The profile shows about 80,000 clones, about 91% of them singletons. The specimen sequenced was peripheral blood. The receptors were gathered from a woman older than 75 with acute or convalescent COVID-19. CDR3s leave out the opening cysteine and the closing phenylalanine or tryptophan. The D gene is left open where the match is weak.

v_gene,j_gene,d_gene,CDR3aa
TRBV7-2,TRBJ2-6,TRBD1,ASSQQGQLFSGANVLT
TRBV7-2,TRBJ2-1,.,ASSRSAGQTTYNEQF
TRBV7-9,TRBJ1-3,TRBD1,ASGWDRPSSGNTIY
TRBV18,TRBJ2-4,TRBD1,ASSPDRGQNIQY
TRBV7-6,TRBJ1-2,.,ASSSPPSGYT
TRBV6-5,TRBJ2-1,TRBD2,ASSLLAGAAGNEQF
TRBV19,TRBJ1-5,TRBD1,ASSAGQVSNQPQH
TRBV5-5,TRBJ2-7,TRBD2,ASSLASGTYEQY
TRBV19,TRBJ1-5,.,ASSIGSLGQPQH
TRBV20-1,TRBJ1-1,.,SASDRSEAF
TRBV5-1,TRBJ2-7,.,ASSWGQDEQY
TRBV6-5,TRBJ1-5,.,ASSLVQGPNQPQH
TRBV4-3,TRBJ1-2,TRBD1,ASSLRGRGYT
TRBV7-2,TRBJ1-1,.,ASSLVGRWGGTEAF
TRBV6-5,TRBJ2-5,.,ASSSSLESGETQY
TRBV3-1/TRBV3-2,TRBJ1-6,.,ASSQDNFPRALH
TRBV28,TRBJ2-1,.,ASSLLGILGYNEQF
TRBV19,TRBJ2-1,TRBD2,ASSIDRTGGRNEQF
TRBV19,TRBJ1-2,.,ASSIPRTGDYGYT
TRBV6-4,TRBJ2-7,TRBD1,ASSDSINRGLPRYEQY
TRBV10-3,TRBJ1-5,TRBD1,AISETGGNQPQH
TRBV18,TRBJ1-6,.,ASSLDRLRLNNSPLH
TRBV27,TRBJ1-5,TRBD1,ASSLRGQGRDQPQH
TRBV5-1,TRBJ2-7,TRBD1,ASSSTGGGYEQY
TRBV12-5,TRBJ2-6,TRBD1,ASGMTGTGILSGANVLT